This TCR beta chain came from a study of technical replicates of blood from several donors. Germline CDR1 SQVTM, CDR2 ANQGSEA. Trimming took 3 bases from V and 8 from J, leaving 13 bases between them. The CDR3 spans 12 residues. Produced via immunoSEQ multiplex PCR; TCRdb's table is partial and in-frame only. This sample has about 81,000 clones, with approximately 75% found just once. What was sequenced was PBMCs. The rearrangement joins TRBV29-1 to TRBJ1-1, with D possibly being TRBD1 (6 bases). This sequence was found in a human donor in good health. Some clones in this sample may be carry-over from other donors' samples. The CDR3 coding sequence is TGCAGCGTTGAGCCCGGACAGATAGAAGCTTTCTTT. This sequence encodes CSVEPGQIEAFF.